One T cell receptor (beta chain) is described in this entry. This sample stems from a study of T cell changes during pregnancy in multiple sclerosis. V lost 1 base and J lost 1, with 13 bases in between. In germline, CDR1 is SGHAT, CDR2 FQNNGV. The CDR3 is made up of 16 amino acids. Using immunoSEQ multiplex PCR, the repertoire was profiled, and TCRdb retains in-frame clones only, with some absent. Of approximately 60,000 clones in the sample, 80% to 95% were seen once. The sequence was obtained from a female donor in good health, enrolled as a control in a pregnancy study. The chain is built from TRBV11-2 and TRBJ1-1, with D unclear. Sequencing used peripheral blood, obtained in the second trimester of pregnancy. CDR3 in DNA: TGTGCCAGCAGCTTAGGGTACGGGGTCCCGAACACTGAAGCTTTCTTT. Translating gives CASSLGYGVPNTEAFF.